A single sample gave rise to the 32 T cell receptor beta chains below, sequenced in a study of blood T cells in healthy people across ages. Through a sample-barcoded 5' primer and a J-beta primer mix, a second PCR was run for roughly 6 to 11 cycles. TCRdb re-called the 5' RACE reads through MiXCR, storing one row per CDR3 protein. This table holds hundreds of thousands of distinct CDR3 sequences, under 45% found once. The specimen sequenced was blood. The source of these receptors is a man aged 60 to 75 in good health.

V is TRBV3-1 and J is TRBJ2-1; 9 bases match TRBD1. This CDR3 comprises 14 residues. Germline V gene sequence: CDR1 LGHDT, CDR2 YNNKEL (reference sequence). V shed 3 bases and J 15 bases; nucleotides not matched to a gene: 12. The CDR3 region is CASSQRPTGTGLFF. CDR3 coding DNA: TGTGCCAGCAGCCAGAGACCCACCGGGACAGGGTTGTTCTTC.

J is TRBJ2-5 and V is TRBV30, with a tentative D call TRBD2 (6 bases). There are 13 residues in the CDR3. V shed 6 bases and J shed 1 base, with 12 bases lying between them. CDR1 GTSNPN and CDR2 SVGIG come from the germline V gene (reference sequence). The CDR3 protein is CACSGGVQETQYF. CDR3 nucleotide sequence: TGTGCCTGCTCTGGCGGGGTCCAAGAGACCCAGTACTTC. The full variable domain, its missing parts supplied by reference TRBV30 and TRBJ2-5, is SQTIHQWPATLVQPVGSPLSLECTVEGTSNPNLYWYRQAAGRGLQLLFYSVGIGQISSEVPQNLSASRPQDRQFILSSKKLLLSDSGFYLCACSGGVQETQYFGPGTRLLVL.

The gene calls are TRBV6-2 or TRBV6-3 and TRBJ2-1, with TRBD2 identical over 7 bases. V lost 4 bases, J lost 11 bases, and 8 bases stayed unmatched. CDR1 MNHEY and CDR2 SVGEGT come from the germline V gene. The CDR3 has 13 amino acids. The CDR3 region is CASSSPGGAKQFF. CDR3 bases: TGTGCCAGCAGTTCCCCGGGGGGAGCGAAGCAGTTCTTC.

This clonotype occurred a few times. This rearrangement joins TRBV4-3 to TRBJ2-7, with TRBD2 matching 10 bases. CDR1 is LGHNA, CDR2 YSLEER, per germline. With V trimmed by 0 bases and J by 1 base, 6 bases remained unmatched. This CDR3 is built from 17 residues. CDR3 sequence (DNA): TGCGCCAGCAGCCAAGATCTCGCTAGCGGGGGATCCTACGAGCAGTACTTC. Translated: CASSQDLASGGSYEQYF.

This clonotype showed up many times. The J gene is TRBJ2-1, the V gene TRBV29-1, with D maybe TRBD2 (5 bases). In germline, CDR1 is SQVTM, CDR2 ANQGSEA. This CDR3 region has 11 residues. The germline V and J ends were trimmed by 6 bases and 7 bases, with 10 bases remaining between them. CDR3 coding DNA: TGCAGCGTGTCCGAGGGAAATGAGCAGTTCTTC. Its protein is CSVSEGNEQFF.

Comments on this clonotype: The junction and the germline gene differ at one end; a read error may be behind it. CDR3 residues: CAGSSAPSGGWFF. For the CDR3, the DNA is TGTGCCGGCAGCTCCGCGCCTTCAGGAGGATGGTTCTTC. The chain uses TRBV7-2 and TRBJ2-1, with a weak D call TRBD2 (5 bases). Looked up from germline, CDR1 is SGHTA and CDR2 is FQGNSA. The CDR3 covers 13 residues.

In this sample, this clonotype turned up a few times. The V gene is TRBV11-2, the J gene TRBJ1-4; D remains ambiguous. Germline CDR1 reads SGHAT; CDR2 reads FQNNGV. The CDR3 has 15 residues. V lost 2 bases and J 10 bases, leaving 17 bases between the germline ends. The CDR3: CASSLTVGRDGKLFF. As DNA, the CDR3 is TGTGCCAGCAGCTTAACCGTCGGGCGAGACGGAAAACTGTTTTTT.

For the CDR3, the DNA is TGCAGTGCTAGGGAGGGCGGATCTTCACCCCTCCACTTT. Translation: CSAREGGSSPLHF. The V gene is TRBV20-1, the J gene TRBJ1-6; D gene unclear. The germline V gene encodes CDR1 DFQATT and CDR2 SNEGSKA (reference sequence). This CDR3 spans 13 amino acids. Trimming removed 3 bases from V and 9 bases from J, with 12 bases in between.

The V and J genes are TRBV27 and TRBJ1-1, with D possibly matching TRBD1 (5 bases). CDR1 and CDR2 from the germline V gene are MNHEY and SMNVEV (reference sequence). The CDR3 contains 13 residues. V lost 9 bases to trimming and J lost 0 bases, with 11 bases between them. CDR3 region: CASSTGMNTEAFF. In DNA form, the CDR3 reads TGTGCCAGTAGTACAGGAATGAACACTGAAGCTTTCTTT.

The chain combines TRBV7-2 with TRBJ2-5; possibly TRBD1 for D (5 bases). CDR3 length equals 14 residues. Germline values: CDR1 SGHTA, CDR2 FQGNSA. V lost 5 bases to trimming and J lost 2 bases, with 12 bases between them. Here the CDR3 reads CASSIYRKQETQYF. The CDR3 DNA reads TGTGCCAGCAGCATATACAGGAAACAAGAGACCCAGTACTTC.

V usage is TRBV6-6 and J usage is TRBJ2-1, with D possibly TRBD2 on 6 matching bases. The CDR3 runs to 15 residues. Germline V gene lookup returns CDR1 MNHNY and CDR2 SVGAGI (reference sequence). Trimming took off 0 bases at V and 4 bases at J, with 10 bases between the two ends. CDR3 loop: CASSYSTGTYNEQFF. CDR3 coding DNA: TGTGCCAGCAGTTACTCGACGGGGACTTACAATGAGCAGTTCTTC.

The chain carries TRBV6-5 and TRBJ1-2; tentative D call: TRBD1 (6 bases). Between the trimmed V and J ends, which lost 6 bases and 2 bases, there was a span of 13 bases. The CDR3 is made up of 14 amino acids. The germline CDR1 and CDR2 sequences are MNHEY and SVGAGI. The CDR3 DNA reads as TGTGCCAGCAGACAGGGACAACAGAACTATGGCTACACCTTC. Translating gives CASRQGQQNYGYTF.

J is TRBJ2-7 and V is TRBV7-9; 10 bases fit TRBD1. The CDR3 length is 14 residues. V lost 2 bases, J lost 5 bases, and 3 bases stayed unmatched. CDR1 and CDR2 from the germline V gene are SEHNR and FQNEAQ (reference sequence). CDR3 region: CASSLSTGGHEQYF. The DNA of the CDR3 is TGTGCCAGCAGCTTATCGACAGGGGGCCACGAGCAGTACTTC.

As to this clonotype: The junction differs from germline at one of its ends, possibly a read error. The V call is TRBV2, the J call TRBJ1-6; D remains unclear. Per the germline V gene, CDR1 is SNHLY and CDR2 is FYNNEI. The CDR3 is made up of 17 amino acids. CDR3 loop: CASSADGGNSHNSPLHF. CDR3 sequence (DNA): TGTGCCAGCAGTGCAGACGGAGGCAACTCCCATAATTCACCCCTCCACTTT.

CDR3 sequence reads: CASSPPSRAPYAYF. The DNA for the CDR3 is TGTGCCAGCTCACCACCGTCCCGGGCCCCGTACGCGTATTTT. The chain joins TRBV18 to TRBJ2-3; D not certain. Germline CDR1 and CDR2: KGHSH and LQKENI. The CDR3 sequence is 14 residues long. V lost 0 bases and J lost 14, with 18 bases in between.

The chain couples TRBV20-1 to TRBJ2-7; TRBD2 matches at 12 bases. V was clipped by 1 base and J by 3 bases; unmatched bases: 4. This CDR3 contains 15 residues. Per germline, CDR1 DFQATT and CDR2 SNEGSKA (reference sequence). This chain's CDR3 is CSARGLAGANYEQYF. The CDR3 DNA reads TGCAGTGCTAGAGGACTAGCGGGAGCGAACTACGAGCAGTACTTC.

This clonotype has just a few counts. This rearrangement joins TRBV30 to TRBJ1-2; a weak D match, TRBD1 (5 bases). There are 13 residues in the CDR3. Looked up from germline, CDR1 is GTSNPN and CDR2 is SVGIG (reference sequence). Trimming cost V 2 bases and J 5 bases, with 12 bases left between them. CDR3 nucleotide sequence: TGTGCCTGGAGTATGGACGCAGGGTATGGCTACACCTTC. Its translation is CAWSMDAGYGYTF.

This chain uses TRBV10-3 with TRBJ1-4; a weak D match, TRBD1 (6 bases). Germline V gives CDR1 ENHRY, CDR2 SYGVKD. Trimming stripped 0 bases from V and 8 bases from J, with 13 bases between. The CDR3 sequence is 15 residues long. CDR3 DNA: TGTGCCATCAGTGAGTCTGCAGGGGCTGAGGAAAAACTGTTTTTT. This codes for CAISESAGAEEKLFF.

The V and J genes are TRBV6-2 or TRBV6-3 and TRBJ2-7; D gene uncertain. This CDR3 spans 15 amino acids. The germline CDR1 and CDR2 sequences are MNHEY and SVGEGT. The ends were cut back, 3 bases at V and 0 bases at J, with 12 bases in the middle. CDR3 DNA: TGTGCCAGCAGTTATATGTTGGCAAACTCCTACGAGCAGTACTTC. Translation: CASSYMLANSYEQYF.

The rearrangement uses TRBV12-3 or TRBV12-4 and TRBJ2-3; TRBD2 matches at 8 bases. V trimming: 6 bases; J trimming: 2 bases; junction bases outside the gene matches: 10. The CDR3 covers 16 residues. The CDR3 loop reads CASRPWAGGFTDTQYF. CDR3 nucleotide sequence: TGTGCCAGCAGACCCTGGGCGGGGGGTTTCACAGATACGCAGTATTTT.

This clonotype was observed a few times. The chain employs TRBV7-9 and TRBJ2-4; the D gene is possibly TRBD1 (6 bases). Trimming shortened V by 1 base and J by 5 bases, and 6 bases separated the two germline ends. The length of the CDR3 is 13 residues. From germline, CDR1 is SEHNR and CDR2 FQNEAQ (reference sequence). CDR3 DNA sequence: TGTGCCAGCAGCTTAGGACAGGAAAACATTCAGTACTTC. Encoded protein: CASSLGQENIQYF.

The chain couples TRBV5-1 to TRBJ2-5, with TRBD1 matching 10 bases. The length of the CDR3 is 15 residues. Trimming removed 3 bases from V and 1 base from J; junction bases left unmatched: 3. The V gene's germline CDR1 is SGHRS and CDR2 YFSETQ. The CDR3 region has the DNA TGCGCCAGCAGCTGGGACAGGGGAGTCCAAGAGACCCAGTACTTC. Amino acids: CASSWDRGVQETQYF.

In its sample, this clonotype was seen many times. An end of the junction does not agree with germline; a read error may underlie this. The chain uses TRBV5-1 and TRBJ2-1, with 9 bases identical to TRBD2. The CDR3 runs 16 residues. The V gene's germline CDR1 is SGHRS and CDR2 YFSETQ. CDR3 in amino acids: CASSLGLAGTYNEQFF. The CDR3 DNA is TGTGCCAGCAGCTTAGGGCTAGCGGGGACCTACAATGAGCAGTTCTTC.

The V and J genes are TRBV27 and TRBJ2-5; D unresolved. Trimming left V 2 bases short and J 11 bases short, with 15 bases between. Germline V gives CDR1 MNHEY, CDR2 SMNVEV (reference sequence). This CDR3 has 13 amino acids. This CDR3 is CASSLLGYNEQYF. The DNA for the CDR3 is TGTGCCAGCAGTTTACTAGGGTACAATGAGCAGTACTTC.

In this sample, this clonotype turned up a few times. The genes are TRBV7-3 and TRBJ2-2, with 7 nucleotides matching TRBD1. Germline V gene data show CDR1 as SGHTA and CDR2 as FQGTGA. The CDR3 is 16 amino acids. Losses at the gene ends were 2 bases for V and 0 bases for J; bases not matched to a gene: 3. In DNA form, the CDR3 reads TGTGCCAGCAGCTTAGGGACAGCCGCGAACACCGGGGAGCTGTTTTTT. Residues: CASSLGTAANTGELFF.

This chain uses TRBV6-1 with TRBJ2-4, with D unresolved. Germline V gene sequence: CDR1 MNHNS, CDR2 SASEGT. Trimming removed 4 bases at V and 0 bases at J, with 16 bases between. This CDR3 comprises 17 residues. The CDR3 spells CASSAHKRPAAKNIQYF. CDR3 nucleotides: TGTGCCAGCAGTGCACATAAAAGACCAGCAGCCAAAAACATTCAGTACTTC.

This chain connects TRBV7-2 to TRBJ2-4; 10 bases agree with TRBD2. The V and J ends lost 4 bases and 2 bases, in that order; junction bases with no gene match: 2. The CDR3 covers 15 residues. Germline CDR1 and CDR2: SGHTA and FQGNSA. DNA for the CDR3: TGTGCCAGCAGCTCACTAGCGGGAACCAAAAACATTCAGTACTTC. It translates to CASSSLAGTKNIQYF.

This clonotype was detected only a few times. CDR3 bases: TGTGCCAGCAGCTTCCGACAGGGGCAACATGGCTACACCTTC. It translates to CASSFRQGQHGYTF. The chain has TRBV7-9 and TRBJ1-2; 8 bases are shared with TRBD1. In germline, CDR1 is SEHNR, CDR2 FQNEAQ (reference sequence). CDR3 length: 14 amino acids. V trimming: 3 bases; J trimming: 6 bases; junction bases outside the gene matches: 6.

The chain uses TRBV15 and TRBJ1-2, with 9 positions matching TRBD1. The germline CDR1 and CDR2 sequences are LNHNV and YYDKDF (reference sequence). CDR3 size: 14 residues. V lost 8 bases and J lost 8; bases outside the gene matches: 12. CDR3 DNA sequence: TGTGCCACCGCGAGACAGGGGGAGTCGCAAGGCTACACCTTC. Amino acids: CATARQGESQGYTF.

This clonotype was found a few times. The chain is built from TRBV10-3 and TRBJ2-4, with TRBD2 matching 11 bases. With the DNA end fitting TRBJ2-7 better, the J assignment may be wrong. The germline V gene has CDR1 ENHRY and CDR2 SYGVKD. The length of the CDR3 is 14 residues. The CDR3 DNA reads TGTGCCATAGCTAGCGGGGGGCCTTCCTACGAGCAGTACTTC. Its protein is CAIASGGPSYEQYF.

The rearrangement uses TRBV9 and TRBJ2-7; no firm D call. Trimming pared 0 bases from V and 6 bases from J, leaving 10 bases between. This CDR3 is built from 13 residues. Germline V gene data show CDR1 as SGDLS and CDR2 as YYNGEE. The CDR3 sequence: CASSVEVVSEQYF. CDR3 DNA sequence: TGTGCCAGCAGCGTAGAGGTGGTATCCGAGCAGTACTTC.

This clonotype has more than one count but fewer than ten. The chain uses TRBV20-1 and TRBJ2-3, with D tentatively TRBD2 (5 bases). The V gene lost 3 bases and the J gene lost 3 bases, with 13 bases spanning the gap. This CDR3 spans 14 amino acids. From germline, CDR1 is DFQATT and CDR2 SNEGSKA (reference sequence). CDR3 in DNA: TGCAGTGCTAGGGGTGGTATAGCGACAGATACGCAGTATTTT. It encodes CSARGGIATDTQYF.